Shown below are 25 T cell receptor beta chains from a single sample sequenced in a study of blood T cell repertoires in COVID-19. The assay was immunoSEQ multiplex PCR, and TCRdb's table has in-frame clones only and misses some. The data show 70,000 to 100,000 clones, with 75% to 90% seen just once and 1% to 1.5% held by the top ten. Sequenced input: peripheral blood. All receptors come from an elderly man with active or convalescent COVID-19.

The chain combines TRBV28 with TRBJ1-6; D might be TRBD1 (6 bases). Trimming removed 11 bases at V and 15 bases at J, with 20 bases between. Germline V CDR1 and CDR2: MDHEN, SYDVKM. This CDR3 comprises 12 residues. The DNA for the CDR3 is TGTGCCTCAGGGGACCTTGGGGGCCTCCTCCACTTT. This sequence encodes CASGDLGGLLHF.

CDR3 residues: CASSYSVWDYSYEQYF. For the CDR3, the DNA is TGTGCCAGCAGTTACTCGGTATGGGACTACTCCTACGAGCAGTACTTC. The V and J genes are TRBV6-2 or TRBV6-3 and TRBJ2-7; TRBD2 matches 7 bases. The CDR3 is 16 residues long. The germline gives CDR1 MNHEY, CDR2 SVGEGT. The ends lost 0 bases at V and 0 bases at J; junction bases unmatched: 5.

The chain combines TRBV4-3 with TRBJ2-7, with 10 bases lining up with TRBD1. CDR1 and CDR2 (germline): LGHNA, YSLEER. This CDR3 region has 16 residues. Unmatched junction bases numbered 8, after V lost 1 base and J lost 5 bases. The CDR3 reads CASSQGPGQGINEQYF. CDR3 in DNA: TGCGCCAGCAGCCAAGGGCCGGGACAGGGGATCAACGAGCAGTACTTC.

V gene TRBV4-2 combines with J gene TRBJ2-7; 11 bases line up with TRBD2. The length of the CDR3 is 16 residues. The germline V gene has CDR1 LGHNA and CDR2 YNFKEQ. Losses at the gene ends were 0 bases for V and 2 bases for J; bases not matched to a gene: 3. Here the CDR3 DNA reads TGTGCCAGCAGCCAAGAGAAGACTAGCGGGACCTACGAGCAGTACTTC. It codes for CASSQEKTSGTYEQYF.

The V gene is TRBV25-1, the J gene TRBJ1-5; TRBD1 might be the D (6 bases). This CDR3 has 13 residues. Germline V gene sequence: CDR1 MGHDK, CDR2 SYGVNS. The V gene lost 8 bases and the J gene lost 6 bases, with 14 bases spanning the gap. CDR3 DNA sequence: TGTGCCAGCGCCGACAGGCTGGGTCAGCCCCAGCATTTT. Translating gives CASADRLGQPQHF.

The gene calls are TRBV25-1 and TRBJ1-5; D uncertain. V lost 1 base and J lost 5, with 15 bases in between. Germline assignment: CDR1 MGHDK and CDR2 SYGVNS. The CDR3 consists of 16 residues. The CDR3 reads CASSESGRGVDQPQHF. DNA for the CDR3: TGTGCCAGCAGTGAATCAGGCCGGGGTGTCGATCAGCCCCAGCATTTT.

This chain links TRBV10-3 with TRBJ2-7, with D possibly TRBD2 on 6 matching bases. The length of the CDR3 is 13 residues. Per the germline V gene, CDR1 is ENHRY and CDR2 is SYGVKD. The germline V and J ends were trimmed by 10 bases and 0 bases, with 13 bases remaining between them. This CDR3 is CATREAPSYEQYF. In nucleotides, the CDR3 is TGTGCCACAAGGGAGGCCCCCTCCTACGAGCAGTACTTC.

The V and J genes are TRBV12-3 or TRBV12-4 and TRBJ2-7, with TRBD1 matching over 7 bases. Trimming cost V 6 bases and J 3 bases; bases outside gene matches: 5. The CDR3 sequence is 13 residues long. CDR3 residues: CASRDRASYEQYF. As DNA, the CDR3 is TGTGCCAGCAGAGACAGGGCGAGCTACGAGCAGTACTTC.

V is TRBV29-1 and J is TRBJ1-2, with no clear D. Per the germline V gene, CDR1 is SQVTM and CDR2 is ANQGSEA. The CDR3 is 14 amino acids. Trimming removed 5 bases from V and 0 bases from J, with 13 bases in between. The CDR3 sequence is CSVHGPLSNYGYTF. The CDR3 DNA reads as TGCAGCGTTCATGGGCCACTCTCTAACTATGGCTACACCTTC.

The genes are TRBV7-8 and TRBJ2-1, with a tentative D call TRBD2 (5 bases). Trimming removed 5 bases at V and 9 bases at J, with 11 bases between. Germline-derived CDR1 and CDR2 are SGHVS and FQNEAQ. This CDR3 comprises 12 residues. The CDR3 nucleotides read TGTGCCAGCAGCCAACCCGAGGGTGAGCAGTTCTTC. It is translated as CASSQPEGEQFF. Full variable domain (outside the CDR3, taken from reference TRBV7-8 and TRBJ2-1): GAGVSQSPRYKVAKRGQDVALRCDPISGHVSLFWYQQALGQGPEFLTYFQNEAQLDKSGLPSDRFFAERPEGSVSTLKIQRTQQEDSAVYLCASSQPEGEQFFGPGTRLTVL.

The rearrangement joins TRBV5-1 to TRBJ1-1, with TRBD1 as a possible D gene (5 bases). CDR1 SGHRS and CDR2 YFSETQ come from the germline V gene. This CDR3 has 13 amino acids. V lost 2 bases and J lost 5, with 10 bases in between. CDR3 bases: TGCGCCAGCAGCTTCTCGGGGGAAACTGAAGCTTTCTTT. Protein sequence: CASSFSGETEAFF.

This clone has a single count. This rearrangement joins TRBV5-8 to TRBJ2-7; 7 positions agree with TRBD2. The V gene's germline CDR1 is SGHTS and CDR2 YDEGEE. This CDR3 spans 16 amino acids. V shed 3 bases, J shed 0 bases, and the junction held 9 bases outside the gene matches. The CDR3 region has the DNA TGTGCCAGCAGCTCGAGTACACTAGCGCGCTCCTACGAGCAGTACTTC. Its translation: CASSSSTLARSYEQYF.

The chain recombines TRBV7-9 with TRBJ2-7; possibly TRBD1 for D (6 bases). The CDR3 runs to 14 residues. The germline CDR1 and CDR2 sequences are SEHNR and FQNEAQ (reference sequence). With 6 bases removed from V and 4 bases from J, the gap between germline ends came to 16 bases. DNA of the CDR3: TGTGCCAGCAGTCGACAGGCGCCGGGTTACGAGCAGTACTTC. It is translated as CASSRQAPGYEQYF.

The rearrangement links TRBV15 to TRBJ1-5; D is uncertain. The CDR3 covers 14 residues. CDR1 LNHNV and CDR2 YYDKDF come from the germline V gene (reference sequence). Trimming removed 0 bases at V and 0 bases at J, with 3 bases between. Here the CDR3 reads CATSRDSSNQPQHF. The DNA for the CDR3 is TGTGCCACCAGCAGAGATAGTAGCAATCAGCCCCAGCATTTT. Complete variable domain (other parts from reference TRBV15 and TRBJ1-5): DAMVIQNPRYQVTQFGKPVTLSCSQTLNHNVMYWYQQKSSQAPKLLFHYYDKDFNNEADTPDNFQSRRPNTSFCFLDIRSPGLGDTAMYLCATSRDSSNQPQHFGDGTRLSIL.

The chain has TRBV5-6 and TRBJ1-5, with 7 nucleotides matching TRBD1. Germline CDR1 is SGHDT and CDR2 is YYEEEE. The CDR3 is made up of 15 amino acids. Unmatched junction bases numbered 4, after V lost 4 bases and J lost 0 bases. CDR3 residues: CASSQGGPSNQPQHF. The CDR3 DNA reads as TGTGCCAGCAGCCAGGGGGGCCCTAGCAATCAGCCCCAGCATTTT.

J is TRBJ2-2 and V is TRBV7-9, with D possibly TRBD2 on 5 matching bases. Deletions cut 5 bases from V and 7 bases from J, with 14 bases between. The CDR3 is made up of 14 amino acids. Germline V lookup: CDR1 SEHNR, CDR2 FQNEAQ (reference sequence). CDR3 in DNA: TGTGCCAGCAGCCAAATGAACAGCGGCGGGGAGCTGTTTTTT. Translated, it gives CASSQMNSGGELFF.

This sequence joins TRBV5-5 and TRBJ1-3, with TRBD1 as a possible D gene (5 bases). This CDR3 has 14 residues. V lost 0 bases and J lost 10, with 14 bases in between. Germline CDR1 reads SGHKS; CDR2 reads YYEKEE (reference sequence). The CDR3 here is CASSLDVGAATIYF. CDR3 nucleotide sequence: TGTGCCAGCAGCTTGGACGTAGGGGCGGCAACCATATATTTT. Full variable domain (remainder filled in from reference TRBV5-5 and TRBJ1-3): DAGVTQSPTHLIKTRGQQVTLRCSPISGHKSVSWYQQVLGQGPQFIFQYYEKEERGRGNFPDRFSARQFPNYSSELNVNALLLGDSALYLCASSLDVGAATIYFGEGSWLTVV.

This clone occurred a few times. The V and J genes are TRBV7-3 and TRBJ1-2; 8 bases agree with TRBD1. This CDR3 is 15 amino acids long. CDR1 is SGHTA, CDR2 FQGTGA, per germline. V lost 5 bases and J lost 2; bases outside the gene matches: 7. The CDR3 loop is CASSPQGGLNYGYTF. Written as DNA, the CDR3 is TGTGCCAGCAGCCCACAGGGGGGATTGAACTATGGCTACACCTTC.

This chain joins TRBV11-3 and TRBJ2-7; TRBD2 matches at 8 bases. Germline lookup yields CDR1 SGHNT and CDR2 YENEEA. The CDR3 loop spans 14 amino acids. V gave up 2 bases and J gave up 6 bases; unmatched junction bases: 6. DNA of the CDR3: TGTGCCAGCAGCTTAATAGCGGGAACGGGCGAGCAGTACTTC. Translated, it gives CASSLIAGTGEQYF.

The chain employs TRBV27 and TRBJ2-7, with no clear D. The CDR3 runs to 14 residues. Looked up from germline, CDR1 is MNHEY and CDR2 is SMNVEV (reference sequence). The V end was cut by 3 bases, the J end by 0 bases, with 9 bases between. The CDR3 bases are TGTGCCAGCAGTTTCAAGAGGAGCTCCTACGAGCAGTACTTC. This codes for CASSFKRSSYEQYF.

This chain uses TRBV2 with TRBJ1-1; D remains ambiguous. From germline, CDR1 is SNHLY and CDR2 FYNNEI. Between the trimmed V and J ends, which lost 2 bases and 2 bases, there was a span of 3 bases. This CDR3 comprises 12 residues. The CDR3 protein is CASSEYNTEAFF. The DNA for the CDR3 is TGTGCCAGCAGTGAATATAACACTGAAGCTTTCTTT.

The gene calls are TRBV2 and TRBJ1-4; D is ambiguous. Trimming pared 9 bases from V and 10 bases from J, leaving 18 bases between. Germline CDR1 and CDR2: SNHLY and FYNNEI. The CDR3 contains 13 residues. The CDR3 bases are TGTGCCAGTACCTGGAGGGTCCCTGGAAAACTGTTTTTT. Amino acid sequence: CASTWRVPGKLFF.

This chain links TRBV5-6 with TRBJ1-3; the D gene is possibly TRBD1 (5 bases). The germline gives CDR1 SGHDT, CDR2 YYEEEE. Trimming stripped 4 bases from V and 3 bases from J, with 14 bases between. The CDR3 consists of 15 residues. The CDR3 DNA is TGTGCCAGCAGCCGCAGGGCTACCTTTGGAAACACCATATATTTT. Its protein is CASSRRATFGNTIYF.

This sequence joins TRBV2 and TRBJ2-5; 11 nucleotides align to TRBD2. The germline CDR1 and CDR2 sequences are SNHLY and FYNNEI. CDR3 length: 13 amino acids. V gave up 11 bases and J gave up 7 bases; unmatched junction bases: 9. CDR3 loop: CAVGGTSGSTQYF. CDR3 bases: TGTGCCGTGGGTGGGACTAGCGGTTCGACCCAGTACTTC. Drawing the rest from reference TRBV2 and TRBJ2-5, the complete variable domain is EPEVTQTPSHQVTQMGQEVILRCVPISNHLYFYWYRQILGQKVEFLVSFYNNEISEKSEIFDDQFSVERPDGSNFTLKIRSTKLEDSAMYFCAVGGTSGSTQYFGPGTRLLVL.

This clone has a single count. The CDR3 loop reads CASSLWGTGSNEQFF. The CDR3 DNA follows: TGTGCCAGCAGTTTATGGGGGACAGGGTCGAATGAGCAGTTCTTC. V and J are TRBV27 and TRBJ2-1, with 9 bases aligning to TRBD1. V trimming: 1 base; J trimming: 7 bases; junction bases outside the gene matches: 5. This CDR3 spans 15 amino acids. Germline V CDR1 and CDR2: MNHEY, SMNVEV (reference sequence).